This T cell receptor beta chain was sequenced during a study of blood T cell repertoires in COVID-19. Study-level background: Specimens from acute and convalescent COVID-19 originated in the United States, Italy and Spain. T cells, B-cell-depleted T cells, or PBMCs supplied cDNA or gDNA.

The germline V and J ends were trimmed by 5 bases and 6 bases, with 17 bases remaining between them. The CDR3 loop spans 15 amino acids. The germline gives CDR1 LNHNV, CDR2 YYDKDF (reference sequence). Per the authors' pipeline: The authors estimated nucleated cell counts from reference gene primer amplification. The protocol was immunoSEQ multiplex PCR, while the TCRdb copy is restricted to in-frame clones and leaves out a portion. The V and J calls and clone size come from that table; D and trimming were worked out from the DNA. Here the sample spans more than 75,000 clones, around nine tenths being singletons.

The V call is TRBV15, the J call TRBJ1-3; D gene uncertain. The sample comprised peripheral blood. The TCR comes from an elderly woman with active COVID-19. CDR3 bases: TGTGCCACCAGCCCCGGGCGGGTCCCCATAAACACCATATATTTT. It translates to CATSPGRVPINTIYF.